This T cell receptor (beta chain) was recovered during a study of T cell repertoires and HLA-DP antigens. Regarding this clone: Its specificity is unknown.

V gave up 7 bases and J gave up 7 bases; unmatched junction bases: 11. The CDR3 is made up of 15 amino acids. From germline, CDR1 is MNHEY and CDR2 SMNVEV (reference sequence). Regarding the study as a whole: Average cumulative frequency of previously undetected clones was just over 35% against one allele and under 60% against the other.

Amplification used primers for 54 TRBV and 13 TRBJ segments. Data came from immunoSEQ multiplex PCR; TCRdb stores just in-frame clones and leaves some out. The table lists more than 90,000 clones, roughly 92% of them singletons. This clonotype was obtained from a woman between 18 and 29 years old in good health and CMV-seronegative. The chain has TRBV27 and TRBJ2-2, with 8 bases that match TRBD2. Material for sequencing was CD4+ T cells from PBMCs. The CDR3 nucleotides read TGTGCCAGCACGGGAATAGCGGGGAGGGGCGGGGAGCTGTTTTTT. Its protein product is CASTGIAGRGGELFF.